These 10 T cell receptor beta chains were sequenced from one sample in a study of OX40 agonist ivuxolimab in advanced cancers. Assay: immunoSEQ multiplex PCR; the TCRdb copy retains only in-frame clones and omits some. The sample holds about 70,000 clones, over 70% seen once. The sequences come from CD4+ or CD8+ T cells sorted from blood, collected in a trial of the OX40 agonist ivuxolimab. The origin of the receptors is an adult with an advanced solid tumor such as melanoma, head and neck, liver or kidney cancer.

The chain carries TRBV7-2 and TRBJ2-7; 11 bases fit TRBD2. Trimming took 5 bases from V and 6 from J; bases not matched to a gene: 9. The CDR3 spans 15 residues. From germline, CDR1 is SGHTA and CDR2 FQGNSA. CDR3 in amino acids: CASSLPLAGGGEQYF. The CDR3, as DNA: TGTGCCAGCAGCCTGCCGCTAGCGGGAGGAGGCGAGCAGTACTTC.

The V and J genes are TRBV11-2 and TRBJ2-3; D gene unclear. Germline V lookup: CDR1 SGHAT, CDR2 FQNNGV. The CDR3 spans 15 residues. Trimming took 6 bases from V and 1 from J, leaving 14 bases between them. In nucleotides, the CDR3 is TGTGCCAGCAGTTCCCCCCGAACGGGCACAGATACGCAGTATTTT. This translates into CASSSPRTGTDTQYF.

The chain uses TRBV7-9 and TRBJ2-1, with D maybe TRBD2 (5 bases). Germline CDR1 and CDR2: SEHNR and FQNEAQ (reference sequence). V lost 6 bases and J 5 bases, leaving 11 bases between the germline ends. This CDR3 comprises 13 residues. The CDR3 region has the DNA TGTGCCAGCAGTCCTAGCACCGACAATGAGCAGTTCTTC. Translation gives CASSPSTDNEQFF.

This chain joins TRBV2 and TRBJ2-7; D may correspond to TRBD1 or TRBD2 (5 bases each). Deletions cut 4 bases from V and 7 bases from J, with 17 bases between. CDR3 length: 14 residues. Germline-derived CDR1 and CDR2 are SNHLY and FYNNEI. CDR3 coding DNA: TGTGCCAGCAGTGGGCCTAGGGGACCTGGAGAGCAGTACTTC. Encoded protein: CASSGPRGPGEQYF.

J is TRBJ2-2 and V is TRBV9, with D unresolved. V was cut by 4 bases and J by 1 base, with 14 bases left in between. The CDR3 has 16 amino acids. Germline V gene sequence: CDR1 SGDLS, CDR2 YYNGEE. The CDR3 here is CASSRQTQLNTGELFF. The CDR3 bases are TGTGCCAGCAGCAGACAAACGCAGCTGAACACCGGGGAGCTGTTTTTT.

In its sample, this clone was seen once. The chain employs TRBV19 and TRBJ1-2, with 8 bases lining up with TRBD1. After removal of 6 bases from V and 5 bases from J, the junction contained 8 bases not matched to a gene. Germline lookup yields CDR1 LNHDA and CDR2 SQIVND (reference sequence). This CDR3 is 14 amino acids long. This CDR3 reads CASSAQGVGYGYTF. CDR3 nucleotide sequence: TGTGCCAGTAGCGCACAGGGGGTGGGGTATGGCTACACCTTC.

The table lists this clone with a count of one. The chain is built from TRBV10-3 and TRBJ1-1, with D hard to call. This CDR3 has 15 amino acids. Germline V gene lookup returns CDR1 ENHRY and CDR2 SYGVKD. V was clipped by 4 bases and J by 0 bases, with 12 bases between them. The CDR3 region has the DNA TGTGCCATCAGTGCCCCGGAAGGGATGAACACTGAAGCTTTCTTT. Its translation: CAISAPEGMNTEAFF.

This clone was seen a few times. The V and J genes are TRBV6-1 and TRBJ1-4; 8 bases are shared with TRBD1. Germline trimming cut 8 bases from V and 5 bases from J; bases unmatched to any gene: 1. The CDR3 length is 12 residues. The germline CDR1 and CDR2 sequences are MNHNS and SASEGT. This CDR3 reads CASGQGNEKLFF. CDR3 sequence (DNA): TGTGCCAGCGGACAGGGAAATGAAAAACTGTTTTTT.

The chain couples TRBV6-5 to TRBJ2-3; the D is unclear. This CDR3 spans 15 amino acids. The germline V gene encodes CDR1 MNHEY and CDR2 SVGAGI. With 3 bases removed from V and 0 bases from J, the gap between germline ends came to 10 bases. CDR3: CASSYSVESTDTQYF. The CDR3 DNA reads as TGTGCCAGCAGTTATTCCGTAGAGAGCACAGATACGCAGTATTTT.

The chain recombines TRBV5-1 with TRBJ2-3; the D is unclear. This CDR3 contains 12 residues. Per the germline V gene, CDR1 is SGHRS and CDR2 is YFSETQ. V was cut by 3 bases and J by 4 bases, with 6 bases left in between. CDR3 in amino acids: CASSSDADTQYF. CDR3 in DNA: TGCGCCAGCAGCTCGGACGCAGATACGCAGTATTTT.